Listed here are 20 T cell receptor beta chains from one sample, sequenced in a study of T cell responses to AZD1222 COVID-19 vaccine. The assay was immunoSEQ multiplex PCR, and TCRdb's table has in-frame clones only and misses some. This sample has about 140,000 clones; roughly 82% occur once, and the top ten carry about 4%. The material was peripheral blood, obtained on day 0 of AZD1222 vaccination. These TCRs come from an adult in good health.

The chain couples TRBV5-1 to TRBJ2-1, with 10 bases identical to TRBD2. The CDR3 extends over 15 amino acids. With V trimmed by 2 bases and J by 3 bases, 2 bases remained unmatched. Germline V lookup: CDR1 SGHRS, CDR2 YFSETQ. The CDR3 loop is CASSLGLAVYNEQFF. As DNA, the CDR3 is TGCGCCAGCAGCTTAGGACTAGCGGTCTACAATGAGCAGTTCTTC.

V is TRBV28 and J is TRBJ1-5; 10 bases align to TRBD1. Germline V gives CDR1 MDHEN, CDR2 SYDVKM. The CDR3 runs 14 residues. V lost 5 bases to trimming and J lost 9 bases; unmatched junction nucleotides: 7. CDR3 in amino acids: CASSPGQGVGPQHF. The CDR3 DNA sequence: TGTGCCAGCAGTCCTGGACAGGGGGTGGGGCCCCAGCATTTT.

In this sample, this clone turned up once. V usage is TRBV11-2 and J usage is TRBJ2-7; TRBD1 might be the D (6 bases). The germline CDR1 and CDR2 sequences are SGHAT and FQNNGV. The CDR3 is made up of 15 amino acids. The V and J ends lost 5 bases and 2 bases respectively, with 16 bases between them. The CDR3 sequence: CASSTDRQATYEQYF. The CDR3 region has the DNA TGTGCCAGCAGCACCGACCGACAGGCCACCTACGAGCAGTACTTC.

CDR3 in DNA: TGTGCCAGCTCACCAAACCGGGACGCAGACGAGCAGTTCTTC. It translates to CASSPNRDADEQFF. The rearrangement joins TRBV18 to TRBJ2-1; perhaps D is TRBD1 or TRBD2 (5 bases each). There are 14 residues in the CDR3. Germline CDR1 KGHSH, CDR2 LQKENI. Trimming took off 2 bases at V and 10 bases at J, with 15 bases between the two ends.

This clone was detected once. This chain connects TRBV4-1 to TRBJ2-2; D might be TRBD1 or TRBD2, each matching 5 bases. The CDR3 runs to 15 residues. V lost 5 bases and J lost 1, with 11 bases in between. Germline V gene lookup returns CDR1 MGHRA and CDR2 YSYEKL. CDR3 sequence: CASSNRDLNTGELFF. CDR3 DNA: TGCGCCAGCAGCAACCGGGACCTGAACACCGGGGAGCTGTTTTTT.

The rearrangement joins TRBV29-1 to TRBJ2-1; 11 nucleotides align to TRBD1. J was trimmed by 3 bases and V by 4 bases; bases with no gene match: 2. From germline, CDR1 is SQVTM and CDR2 ANQGSEA. The CDR3 length is 14 residues. The CDR3 protein is CSVGGTGGYNEQFF. The CDR3 DNA reads as TGCAGCGTTGGGGGGACAGGGGGCTACAATGAGCAGTTCTTC.

The chain joins TRBV5-4 to TRBJ1-4, with 9 positions matching TRBD1. J was trimmed by 8 bases and V by 4 bases; bases with no gene match: 9. Germline CDR1 and CDR2: SGHNT and YYREEE (reference sequence). This CDR3 has 15 amino acids. The CDR3 protein is CASSRTGDKEEKLFF. Here the CDR3 DNA reads TGTGCCAGCAGCCGGACAGGGGATAAGGAAGAAAAACTGTTTTTT.

This clone was counted between two and nine times. V and J are TRBV24-1 and TRBJ2-2; 7 nucleotides align to TRBD1. The CDR3 runs to 16 residues. The germline V gene has CDR1 KGHDR and CDR2 SFDVKD. Trimming took 3 bases from V and 0 from J; bases not matched to a gene: 3. The CDR3 reads CATSDPGQPNTGELFF. DNA for the CDR3: TGTGCCACCAGTGATCCGGGACAGCCGAACACCGGGGAGCTGTTTTTT.

The rearrangement joins TRBV14 to TRBJ1-1; weak D call: TRBD1 (6 bases). Per germline, CDR1 SGHDN and CDR2 FVKESK. This CDR3 comprises 17 residues. V was cut by 0 bases and J by 1 base, with 15 bases left in between. CDR3 region: CASSQEGGMPWNTEAFF. DNA of the CDR3: TGTGCCAGCAGCCAAGAGGGGGGCATGCCCTGGAACACTGAAGCTTTCTTT.

This sequence joins TRBV3-1 (or the pseudogene TRBV3-2) and TRBJ1-2; a weak D match, TRBD1 (5 bases). CDR3 length equals 15 residues. Germline CDR1 and CDR2: LGHDT and YNNKEL (reference sequence). V lost 2 bases to trimming and J lost 4 bases, with 14 bases between them. In DNA, the CDR3 is TGTGCCAGCAGCCAATGGGGGGAGGAATCCTATGGCTACACCTTC. As protein: CASSQWGEESYGYTF.

The chain joins TRBV29-1 to TRBJ2-1, with D uncertain. From germline, CDR1 is SQVTM and CDR2 ANQGSEA. The CDR3 runs 14 residues. V was shortened by 4 bases and J by 3 bases, with 13 bases between the two germline ends. The CDR3: CSVARDGIYNEQFF. The CDR3 coding sequence is TGCAGCGTTGCTAGAGATGGCATCTACAATGAGCAGTTCTTC.

J is TRBJ1-2 and V is TRBV5-1, with 8 positions matching TRBD1. CDR3 length: 15 residues. Germline values: CDR1 SGHRS, CDR2 YFSETQ. The J segment lost 3 bases and the V segment lost 4 bases, leaving 8 bases of the junction unmatched. As DNA, the CDR3 is TGCGCCAGCAGCCCCCCGACAGGGGAGGACTATGGCTACACCTTC. Translating it yields CASSPPTGEDYGYTF.

The chain is built from TRBV18 and TRBJ1-5; TRBD1 agrees at 7 bases. This CDR3 region has 17 residues. Germline assignment: CDR1 KGHSH and CDR2 LQKENI. Trimming took 1 base from V and 2 from J; bases not matched to a gene: 8. The CDR3 is CASSPRPQGGGNQPQHF. CDR3 DNA: TGTGCCAGCTCACCACGCCCCCAGGGGGGTGGCAATCAGCCCCAGCATTTT.

The rearrangement joins TRBV11-2 to TRBJ1-3; D is uncertain. CDR1 SGHAT and CDR2 FQNNGV come from the germline V gene. This CDR3 is 15 amino acids long. The germline V and J ends were trimmed by 5 bases and 0 bases, with 11 bases remaining between them. CDR3 in DNA: TGTGCCAGCAGCCCCCGGTCTCCCTCTGGAAACACCATATATTTT. Encoded protein: CASSPRSPSGNTIYF.

V and J are TRBV19 and TRBJ1-4; no firm D call. This CDR3 has 12 amino acids. V lost 5 bases and J lost 5, with 6 bases in between. Per the germline V gene, CDR1 is LNHDA and CDR2 is SQIVND (reference sequence). CDR3 protein: CASSAYNEKLFF. For the CDR3, the DNA is TGTGCCAGTAGTGCGTACAATGAAAAACTGTTTTTT.

The chain carries TRBV28 and TRBJ2-5; D might be TRBD2 (5 bases). Germline V gives CDR1 MDHEN, CDR2 SYDVKM. V was clipped by 2 bases and J by 7 bases, with 17 bases between them. This CDR3 has 15 residues. CDR3 loop: CASSLGRAAGRTQYF. CDR3 bases: TGTGCCAGCAGTTTAGGGCGGGCCGCGGGTAGGACCCAGTACTTC.

The chain carries TRBV30 and TRBJ2-5; the D is unclear. Germline CDR1 reads GTSNPN; CDR2 reads SVGIG (reference sequence). The V gene lost 2 bases and the J gene lost 1 base, with 2 bases spanning the gap. The CDR3 is made up of 11 amino acids. CDR3 residues: CAWSPQETQYF. Here the CDR3 DNA reads TGTGCCTGGAGTCCCCAAGAGACCCAGTACTTC.

In its sample, this clone was seen once. The rearrangement joins TRBV7-3 to TRBJ2-2; a possible D gene is TRBD1 (6 bases). CDR3 length: 15 residues. From germline, CDR1 is SGHTA and CDR2 FQGTGA. Trimming shortened V by 5 bases and J by 1 base, and 11 bases separated the two germline ends. The CDR3 coding sequence is TGTGCCAGCAGCGTCCAGGGGAGGAACACCGGGGAGCTGTTTTTT. Translating it yields CASSVQGRNTGELFF.

The chain links TRBV13 to TRBJ1-3, with D hard to call. V lost 5 bases, J lost 1 base, and 12 bases lay in between. The length of the CDR3 is 15 residues. Per the germline V gene, CDR1 is PRHDT and CDR2 is FYEKMQ (reference sequence). The CDR3, as DNA: TGTGCCAGCAGCCCCACCCCAGGATCTGGAAACACCATATATTTT. Protein product: CASSPTPGSGNTIYF.

This chain links TRBV4-1 with TRBJ2-5; D perhaps matches TRBD2 (6 bases). Germline CDR1 and CDR2: MGHRA and YSYEKL. V gave up 1 base and J gave up 5 bases, with 8 bases separating them. The CDR3 covers 13 residues. CDR3 in amino acids: CASSQVRGETQYF. In DNA form, the CDR3 reads TGCGCCAGCAGCCAAGTTCGGGGGGAGACCCAGTACTTC.